This T cell receptor beta chain was retrieved from a study of CD8+ T cells in alopecia areata. Sorting separated CD4+ and CD8+ T cells out of PBMCs. Investigators isolated RNA and reverse transcribed it into cDNA to act as the sequencing template. TCRdb's copy holds only in-frame clones and misses some; the assay was immunoSEQ multiplex PCR. In the table there are 95,000 to 120,000 clones, approximately 59% of which are singletons. The V end was cut by 6 bases, the J end by 7 bases, with 12 bases between. The germline V gene has CDR1 SNHLY and CDR2 FYNNEI. The CDR3 has 12 amino acids. Sequencing was done on a sample of CD8+ T cells sorted from blood. The TCR comes from a human donor in good health. V gene TRBV2 combines with J gene TRBJ1-1; D unclear. CDR3 bases: TGTGCCAGCAGACCCATCGAGATTGAAGCTTTCTTT. It specifies CASRPIEIEAFF.